This TCR beta chain was identified in a study of shared clonotypes between healthy human individuals. Clones were sequenced by immunoSEQ multiplex PCR, and TCRdb holds only the in-frame ones, with some missing. The sample records around 2,000,000 clones, 95% being singletons. V lost 5 bases to trimming and J lost 4 bases, with 14 bases between them. The CDR3 sequence is 15 residues long. Germline-derived CDR1 and CDR2 are SNHLY and FYNNEI. In its sample, this clone was seen once. Additional DNA sequences in this sample encode the identical CDR3. The J gene is TRBJ2-2, the V gene TRBV2, with D possibly matching TRBD2 (6 bases). The source is a young man in good health. Material for sequencing was naive CD4+ T cells sorted from blood. Stated subset: CD45RA+ positively selected. CDR3 coding DNA: TGTGCCAGCAGTCGTTCAGGTAGCGGCACCGGGGAGCTGTTTTTT. Translated: CASSRSGSGTGELFF. The full variable domain, rest sourced from reference TRBV2 and TRBJ2-2, is EPEVTQTPSHQVTQMGQEVILRCVPISNHLYFYWYRQILGQKVEFLVSFYNNEISEKSEIFDDQFSVERPDGSNFTLKIRSTKLEDSAMYFCASSRSGSGTGELFFGEGSRLTVL.